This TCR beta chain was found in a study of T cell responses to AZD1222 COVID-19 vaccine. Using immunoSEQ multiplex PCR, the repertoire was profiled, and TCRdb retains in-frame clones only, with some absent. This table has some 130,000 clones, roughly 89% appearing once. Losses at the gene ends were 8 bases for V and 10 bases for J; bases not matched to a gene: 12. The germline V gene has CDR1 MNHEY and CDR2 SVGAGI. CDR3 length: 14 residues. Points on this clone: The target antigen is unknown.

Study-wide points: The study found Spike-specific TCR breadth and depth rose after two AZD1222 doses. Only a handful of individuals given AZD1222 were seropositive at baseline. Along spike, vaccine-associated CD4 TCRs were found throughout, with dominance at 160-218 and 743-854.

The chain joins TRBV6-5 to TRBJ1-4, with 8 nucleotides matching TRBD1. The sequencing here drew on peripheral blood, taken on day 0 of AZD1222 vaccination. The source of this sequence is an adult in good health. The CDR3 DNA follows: TGTGCCAGCGTAGTAGACAGGGGAGCCGGAAAACTGTTTTTT. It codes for CASVVDRGAGKLFF.